Below, one T cell receptor (beta chain) is given with its context. Authors' data handling: Estimates of nucleated cell counts were drawn from the amplification of reference gene primers. Repertoires were generated with immunoSEQ multiplex PCR, while TCRdb's copy carries only in-frame clones and drops some. V and J calls and clone size are as listed in that table; D and trimming were resolved from the DNA. The sample records more than 250,000 clones, about 80% being singletons. The data originate from a study of blood T cell repertoires in COVID-19. Overall study context: The United States, Italy and Spain supplied acute and convalescent COVID-19 samples. In each case, the material was cDNA or gDNA derived from T cells, B-cell-depleted T cells, or PBMCs.

V shed 5 bases and J 3 bases; nucleotides not matched to a gene: 5. This CDR3 is built from 15 residues. CDR1 and CDR2 from the germline V gene are SGHTA and FQGNSA. The clonotype comes from a human donor in a cohort sampled during active COVID-19. Sequencing input: peripheral blood. This chain links TRBV7-2 with TRBJ2-1; 9 nucleotides match TRBD1. CDR3 sequence (DNA): TGTGCCAGCAGCCTACAGGGGGCGAACTACAATGAGCAGTTCTTC. This translates into CASSLQGANYNEQFF.